This T cell receptor (delta chain) was captured by sequencing in a study of delta chains in infants with herpesvirus infections (dated by TCRdb to 2023 to 2025). About the full investigation: The study prospectively followed a Ugandan infant birth cohort from birth to characterize gammadelta T cell responses to primary cytomegalovirus (CMV) infection. In infants who were infected with CMV after birth, the study searched for a public fetal Vdelta1/Vgamma8 gammadelta TCR clonotype. gammadelta TCRs were sequenced from PBMC of roughly 18 CMV-infected infants (one congenitally infected) and seven to nine CMV-uninfected infants with enough sample available. Infant blood samples were grouped into approximate age categories of 1.5, 4, 8 and 12 months. Previously published Belgian fetal and cord blood gammadelta TCR data were included only for comparison and were not generated in this cohort.

Broad study findings and their caveats: Of about 19 CMV-infected infants, several carried the public Vdelta1 clonotype: three infants infected postnatally before 120 days of age and the congenitally infected infant. The public clonotype was found only at the first time point after infection and was absent in uninfected infants and in those infected after 120 days. In CMV-uninfected infants, the public clonotype might still exist at levels below the detection limit. A small sample size and the lack of race- or environment-matched controls were noted by the authors, because CMV is acquired by nearly all Ugandans before adulthood. Within Vdelta1 cells, the frequency of the public clonotype appeared to be inversely correlated with age at infection and to decay rapidly, seemingly not persisting past roughly two months.

In Kampala, Uganda, pregnant women receiving prenatal care were recruited and their infants were enrolled, and documentation of maternal HIV status was required. Weekly visits were made to families, and infant clinical information, oral swabs and peripheral blood were collected beginning at 6 weeks of age and every 4 months thereafter. Blood was drawn into heparin tubes, and PBMC were isolated via Ficoll-Paque density gradient centrifugation and then cryopreserved. The protocol used for the library was RT-PCR. TCR cDNA was generated by reverse transcription of PBMC RNA with SuperScript II and gamma-chain- and delta-chain-specific primers. After purification with AMPure XP beads, the cDNA was amplified and indexed with Illumina adapters using the Nextera XT Index Kit. Sequencing of gammadelta TCR libraries was carried out on an Illumina MiSeq using a V2 300-cycle kit. The paper's processing steps were these. Using MiXCR v2.1.12, CDR3 sequences were assembled, and reads were mapped onto D, J and V genes obtained from GenBank. Repertoire analyses of the CDR3 clonotypes were performed with VDJtools v1.2.1. The public reads were reprocessed by TCRdb using CATT, and rows of matching DNA were later combined. TCRdb, not the original authors, processed these V and J calls. The sample includes approximately 1,500 delta-chain clones, with roughly 28% observed a single time. The ten largest account for roughly 11% of the sample.

In its sample, this clone was seen a few times. What this receptor recognizes is not known. Nothing much larger sits one base from this clone, and base qualities are not available. Looking up the germline V gene yields CDR1 GEAIGNYY and CDR2 EKD. The CDR3, cysteine through phenylalanine, is 19 amino acids long. Kept here is only the CDR3 DNA, which spans 57 bases and is read in frame from base 1. Compared with germline, V lacks 3 bases and J lacks 2 bases; bases without a gene match: 18. Sequencing used peripheral blood, obtained at time point 3 of longitudinal follow-up. This TCR derives from a human donor who was a Ugandan infant, either HIV-exposed or HIV-unexposed (not recorded which). Rearrangement joined TRDV2 to TRDJ1; a stretch of 9 junction bases matches TRDD3. The nucleotide sequence is TGTGCCTGTGACGCATCAGGGGGATACAGAAGGGAGAGAACCGATAAACTCATCTTT. Its amino acids are CACDASGGYRRERTDKLIF.